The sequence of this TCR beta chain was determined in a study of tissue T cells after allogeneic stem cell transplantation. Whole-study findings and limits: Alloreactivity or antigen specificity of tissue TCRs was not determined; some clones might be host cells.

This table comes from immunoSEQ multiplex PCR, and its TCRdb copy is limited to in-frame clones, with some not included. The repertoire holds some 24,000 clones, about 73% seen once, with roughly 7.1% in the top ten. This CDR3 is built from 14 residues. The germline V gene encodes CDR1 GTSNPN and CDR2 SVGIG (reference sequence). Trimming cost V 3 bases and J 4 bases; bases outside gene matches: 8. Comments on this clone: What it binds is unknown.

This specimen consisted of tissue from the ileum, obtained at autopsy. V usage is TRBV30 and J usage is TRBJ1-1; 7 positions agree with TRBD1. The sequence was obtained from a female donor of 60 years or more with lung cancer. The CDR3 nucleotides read TGTGCCTGGAGGGGGCACAGGGGTTCCACTGAAGCTTTCTTT. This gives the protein CAWRGHRGSTEAFF.